The 17 T cell receptor beta chains reported below all come from one sample, sequenced in a study of PD-L1 blockade in urothelial cancer. The assay was immunoSEQ multiplex PCR, and TCRdb's table has in-frame clones only and misses some. The data hold fewer than 30,000 clones, with about four fifths observed a single time. This specimen was PBMCs, taken around atezolizumab (anti-PD-L1) treatment. These receptors originate from a man between 70 and 80 years old with urothelial cancer.

The chain combines TRBV6-1 with TRBJ1-4, with TRBD1 identical over 8 bases. The junction had 9 bases not matched to a gene; V was cut back by 8 bases and J by 7 bases. Germline V gene lookup returns CDR1 MNHNS and CDR2 SASEGT. The CDR3 is 14 residues long. The CDR3 coding sequence is TGTGCCAGCGCCGGACAGGGTCTTAGTGAAAAACTGTTTTTT. It yields the protein CASAGQGLSEKLFF.

This clone was found once. This chain uses TRBV11-2 with TRBJ2-5; 11 positions agree with TRBD2. CDR1 SGHAT and CDR2 FQNNGV come from the germline V gene. The CDR3 sequence is 16 residues long. The junction had 7 bases not matched to a gene; V was cut back by 5 bases and J by 2 bases. The CDR3 spells CASSMPGLAAQETQYF. As DNA, the CDR3 is TGTGCCAGCAGCATGCCGGGACTAGCGGCACAAGAGACCCAGTACTTC.

Comments on this clone: A junction end diverges from the germline sequence, so it may reflect a read error. V gene TRBV7-7 combines with J gene TRBJ2-5, with 10 bases fitting TRBD1. CDR1 SSHAT and CDR2 FNYEAQ come from the germline V gene (reference sequence). The CDR3 consists of 14 residues. CDR3: CASSLRQGAGTQYF. The CDR3 nucleotides are TGTGCTAGCAGCTTACGACAGGGGGCGGGGACCCAGTACTTC.

J is TRBJ2-1 and V is TRBV2; D perhaps matches TRBD1 (5 bases). The germline CDR1 and CDR2 sequences are SNHLY and FYNNEI. V was cut by 4 bases and J by 3 bases, with 10 bases left in between. This CDR3 is 14 amino acids long. The CDR3 sequence: CASSVRTNYNEQFF. The CDR3 DNA is TGTGCCAGCAGTGTAAGGACAAACTACAATGAGCAGTTCTTC.

The chain combines TRBV4-1 with TRBJ2-2; 7 bases fit TRBD1. Per germline, CDR1 MGHRA and CDR2 YSYEKL. This CDR3 has 15 residues. The V gene end was trimmed by 7 bases and the J gene end by 3 bases; junction bases not matched to a gene: 8. CDR3: CASTYRGIDTGELFF. The CDR3 DNA follows: TGCGCCAGCACATACAGGGGTATTGACACCGGGGAGCTGTTTTTT.

CDR3 sequence: CASSEAPGTYEQYF. The CDR3, as DNA: TGTGCCAGCAGTGAAGCGCCGGGTACCTACGAGCAGTACTTC. J is TRBJ2-7 and V is TRBV2; D remains ambiguous. The CDR3 is made up of 14 amino acids. Germline CDR1 reads SNHLY; CDR2 reads FYNNEI. V lost 0 bases and J 2 bases, leaving 8 bases between the germline ends.

V and J are TRBV29-1 and TRBJ2-5, with D possibly being TRBD2 (5 bases). CDR3 length: 14 residues. Germline CDR1 SQVTM, CDR2 ANQGSEA. V was pared by 1 base and J by 9 bases, with 18 bases between. Written as DNA, the CDR3 is TGCAGCGTTGAAGTCTCTACAGCCGGGGTGGCCCAGTACTTC. This translates into CSVEVSTAGVAQYF.

This sequence joins TRBV5-1 and TRBJ2-3; TRBD1 matches 8 bases. V lost 4 bases and J lost 1; bases outside the gene matches: 8. This CDR3 is built from 16 residues. From germline, CDR1 is SGHRS and CDR2 YFSETQ. CDR3 nucleotides: TGCGCCAGCAGCCTCGGGGGACAGGTCGGCACAGATACGCAGTATTTT. This codes for CASSLGGQVGTDTQYF.

V is TRBV15 and J is TRBJ2-7, with 10 bases matching TRBD1. Trimming removed 0 bases from V and 5 bases from J; junction bases left unmatched: 10. The CDR3 totals 17 residues. CDR1 and CDR2 (germline): LNHNV, YYDKDF (reference sequence). In DNA, the CDR3 is TGTGCCACCAGCAGAGACGTGAGGGGGGACAGGGGTAACGAGCAGTACTTC. This translates into CATSRDVRGDRGNEQYF.

This rearrangement joins TRBV10-1 to TRBJ2-7; D perhaps matches TRBD2 (6 bases). The CDR3 loop spans 16 amino acids. Trimming removed 6 bases from V and 5 bases from J, with 23 bases in between. CDR1 and CDR2 (germline): WNHNN, SYGVQD (reference sequence). CDR3 sequence: CASRANSGEARNEQYF. CDR3 sequence (DNA): TGCGCCAGCAGGGCAAATAGCGGCGAGGCCAGGAACGAGCAGTACTTC.

This sequence joins TRBV7-9 and TRBJ2-3; possible D gene TRBD2, 6 bases. This CDR3 has 15 residues. The germline CDR1 and CDR2 sequences are SEHNR and FQNEAQ (reference sequence). V was pared by 3 bases and J by 0 bases, with 10 bases between. CDR3 region: CASSLASGSTDTQYF. In nucleotides, the CDR3 is TGTGCCAGCAGCTTGGCGAGCGGGAGCACAGATACGCAGTATTTT.

V gene TRBV19 combines with J gene TRBJ1-4; D is possibly TRBD1 (6 bases). The CDR3 spans 14 residues. V lost 6 bases, J lost 4 bases, and 12 bases lay in between. Germline values: CDR1 LNHDA, CDR2 SQIVND (reference sequence). The CDR3 sequence is CASRDRPDNEKLFF. The CDR3 DNA sequence: TGTGCCAGTAGAGACAGGCCGGATAATGAAAAACTGTTTTTT.

The CDR3 DNA sequence: TGCGCCAGCAGCTTGAATGGAGACCAAAACATTCAGTACTTC. As protein: CASSLNGDQNIQYF. V is TRBV5-1 and J is TRBJ2-4, with D hard to call. The CDR3 runs to 14 residues. Trimming stripped 1 base from V and 5 bases from J, with 10 bases between. Germline loops: CDR1 SGHRS, CDR2 YFSETQ.

With regard to this clone: A far larger clone lies a single base away; this is likely a read error. The rearrangement joins TRBV5-6 to TRBJ2-1; 8 nucleotides line up with TRBD1. The ends lost 0 bases at V and 8 bases at J; junction bases unmatched: 7. This CDR3 region has 15 residues. The germline V gene encodes CDR1 SGHDT and CDR2 YYEEEE. The CDR3 nucleotides are TGTGCCAGCAGCTTGGGGGCAGGGGGCAGGGATGAGCAGTTCTTC. Amino acids: CASSLGAGGRDEQFF.

The rearrangement links TRBV11-2 to TRBJ2-1, with D possibly being TRBD2 (6 bases). V was shortened by 1 base and J by 3 bases, with 22 bases between the two germline ends. The CDR3 runs 19 residues. The V gene's germline CDR1 is SGHAT and CDR2 FQNNGV. CDR3 coding DNA: TGTGCCAGCAGCTTAGGAGGCAGGGCCGGAGGAGGGTTCTACAATGAGCAGTTCTTC. This encodes CASSLGGRAGGGFYNEQFF. The full variable domain, in which reference TRBV11-2 and TRBJ2-1 provide the parts outside the CDR3, is EAGVAQSPRYKIIEKRQSVAFWCNPISGHATLYWYQQILGQGPKLLIQFQNNGVVDDSQLPKDRFSAERLKGVDSTLKIQPAKLEDSAVYLCASSLGGRAGGGFYNEQFFGPGTRLTVL.

The chain has TRBV19 and TRBJ1-1, with D tentatively TRBD1 (5 bases). This CDR3 region has 14 residues. Germline V gene data show CDR1 as LNHDA and CDR2 as SQIVND (reference sequence). Trimming left V 6 bases short and J 5 bases short, with 16 bases between. In DNA, the CDR3 is TGTGCCAGTAGGGATCTACCAGGGTTTACTGAAGCTTTCTTT. It yields the protein CASRDLPGFTEAFF.

The V call is TRBV28, the J call TRBJ2-7, with 9 bases fitting TRBD1. The germline V gene has CDR1 MDHEN and CDR2 SYDVKM. With 10 bases clipped from V and 3 bases from J, the junction kept 7 bases outside the gene matches. CDR3 length equals 13 residues. In DNA form, the CDR3 reads TGTGCCACTTCAAAGACAGGGGGCTACGAGCAGTACTTC. It translates to CATSKTGGYEQYF. Combining the CDR3 with reference TRBV28 and TRBJ2-7 gives the whole variable domain DVKVTQSSRYLVKRTGEKVFLECVQDMDHENMFWYRQDPGLGLRLIYFSYDVKMKEKGDIPEGYSVSREKKERFSLILESASTNQTSMYLCATSKTGGYEQYFGPGTRLTVT.